This T cell receptor (beta chain) was captured in a study of control samples from healthy donors and cancer patients. Germline-derived CDR1 and CDR2 are MNHEY and SVGAGI. Trimming left V 10 bases short and J 4 bases short, with 13 bases between. This CDR3 contains 12 residues. Some clones are missing from TCRdb's copy, which holds only in-frame ones; the method was immunoSEQ multiplex PCR. The repertoire holds roughly 200,000 clones, with 85% to 95% as singletons. This chain uses TRBV6-5 with TRBJ1-2; TRBD1 might be the D (5 bases). The sequencing input was blood. The clonotype comes from a man in his fifties or sixties in good health. DNA of the CDR3: TGTGCCACTACCCAGGGAGCCTATGGCTACACCTTC. The encoded protein is CATTQGAYGYTF.